These 25 T cell receptor beta chains were all obtained from the same sample, sequenced in a study of tumor-infiltrating lymphocytes in primary liver carcinoma. From 400 to 550 ng total RNA, TCR beta cDNA was generated with a primer in the constant region. Libraries for TCR beta were built through three nested multiplex PCR rounds, which together made up a slightly modified ARM-PCR procedure. The study ran its first two PCR rounds for roughly 11 cycles each, using TRBV1-TRBV30 forward primers and a C-beta reverse primer. TCRdb re-analysed the multiplex PCR reads in MiXCR, keeping a single row per CDR3 protein. This table has tens of thousands of distinct CDR3 sequences, around 66% appearing once. Co-extraction of RNA and DNA was performed on roughly 20-31 mg of unsorted bulk tissue. Source material: liver tumor tissue from sampling region 3. Indicated subset: tumor region T3, left-lateral pole. Source of these receptors: a woman aged 25 to 39 with primary liver carcinoma and hepatitis B virus infection.

This clonotype was seen a few times. This may be a read error: a much more frequent sequence differs by one nucleotide. The chain recombines TRBV5-1 with TRBJ2-5; D gene uncertain. CDR1 and CDR2 from the germline V gene are SGHRS and YFSETQ. This CDR3 is 15 amino acids long. Trimming took 0 bases from V and 4 from J, leaving 13 bases between them. Here the CDR3 reads CASSLGWIGSETQYF. The CDR3 DNA reads TGCGCCAGCAGCTTGGGATGGATAGGCTCAGAGACCCAGTACTTC.

On this clonotype: Compared with germline, one end of the junction differs, possibly owing to a read error. The chain joins TRBV11-2 to TRBJ2-7; 8 nucleotides line up with TRBD2. The CDR3 has 18 residues. Germline CDR1 is SGHAT and CDR2 is FQNNGV. CDR3 residues: CSSSLHWVSLAGPYEQYF. CDR3 sequence (DNA): TGTTCCAGCAGCTTACATTGGGTCAGTCTAGCGGGTCCCTACGAGCAATACTTC.

The chain joins TRBV11-1 to TRBJ2-7; D is ambiguous. In germline, CDR1 is SGHAT, CDR2 FQDESV (reference sequence). With 11 bases removed from V and 7 bases from J, the gap between germline ends came to 21 bases. This CDR3 comprises 13 residues. The CDR3 nucleotides read TGTGCCGGCGGCTTAGGATACCTCAGTGAGCAGTACTTC. It yields the protein CAGGLGYLSEQYF.

This chain joins TRBV24-1 and TRBJ2-1, with D possibly being TRBD1 or TRBD2 (5 bases each). The CDR3 is 13 amino acids. Germline CDR1 is KGHDR and CDR2 is SFDVKD. The CDR3 loop is CSSSDPGRSGQFF. CDR3 nucleotides: TGTTCCTCCAGTGACCCGGGACGATCGGGGCAGTTCTTC.

With regard to this clonotype: Relative to the germline gene, one junction end is altered; a read error may explain this. The chain links TRBV11-3 to TRBJ2-7; 9 bases align to TRBD1. The CDR3 loop spans 16 amino acids. The V gene's germline CDR1 is SGHNT and CDR2 YENEEA. The CDR3 bases are TGTACCAGCAGCCGCCGGGACAGGGATTACTCTTACGACCAGTACTTC. Protein sequence: CTSSRRDRDYSYDQYF.

Note on this clonotype: The junction and the germline gene differ at one end; a read error may be behind it. The gene calls are TRBV29-1 and TRBJ1-1; D ambiguous. Germline V gives CDR1 SQVTM, CDR2 ANQGSEA. The CDR3 is 12 amino acids. The CDR3 coding sequence is TGCAGCGTCGAGGCAGGAAGCACTGAACCTTTCTTT. Protein product: CSVEAGSTEPFF.

A note on this clonotype: The CDR3 does not close with the conserved phenylalanine or tryptophan, likely indicating a read error. The DNA is left out, because the CDR3 cannot be placed on it with certainty; the CDR3 is given as TCRdb lists it. The chain is built from TRBV11-1 and TRBJ2-5; TRBD1 is the table's D call and was not checked against the DNA. Counting both end residues, the CDR3 totals 13 amino acids. Germline lookup yields CDR1 SGHAT and CDR2 FQDESV (reference sequence). CDR3 in amino acids: CGSSEGRGVTRYY.

This clonotype occurred many times. V and J are TRBV2 and TRBJ1-6; 8 bases agree with TRBD1. Germline CDR1 SNHLY, CDR2 FYNNEI. CDR3 length equals 15 residues. J gave up 10 bases and V 2 bases, and 7 bases lay outside the gene matches. The CDR3 sequence: CASSETGGGRSPLHF. In nucleotides, the CDR3 is TGTGCCAGCAGTGAAACAGGGGGAGGACGATCACCCCTCCACTTT.

Concerning this clonotype itself: A read error may account for a junction end that differs from germline. The chain couples TRBV11-2 to TRBJ2-1; 11 bases match TRBD2. Germline lookup yields CDR1 SGHAT and CDR2 FQNNGV. CDR3 length equals 16 residues. CDR3 sequence (DNA): TGTGTCAGCAGCACTTCTCTAGCGGGAGGATACAATGAGCACTTCTTC. This sequence encodes CVSSTSLAGGYNEHFF. Looking up the rest from reference TRBV11-2 and TRBJ2-1 gives the full variable domain: EAGVAQSPRYKIIEKRQSVAFWCNPISGHATLYWYQQILGQGPKLLIQFQNNGVVDDSQLPKDRFSAERLKGVDSTLKIQPAKLEDSAVYLCVSSTSLAGGYNEHFFGPGTRLTVL.

On this clonotype itself: An end of the junction does not agree with germline; a read error may underlie this. The chain joins TRBV11-2 to TRBJ2-3, with TRBD2 matching over 7 bases. CDR3 size: 17 residues. Germline CDR1 is SGHAT and CDR2 is FQNNGV. CDR3 coding DNA: TGTGCCAGCAGCTTAGGGGGACTAACGTACACGACAGATACGCATTATTTT. This sequence encodes CASSLGGLTYTTDTHYF.

A remark on this clonotype: This may come from a read error, since a much larger clone is one base off. The V and J genes are TRBV29-1 and TRBJ2-7; either TRBD1 or TRBD2 may supply D (5 bases each). Germline values: CDR1 SQVTM, CDR2 ANQGSEA. Deletions cut 7 bases from V and 3 bases from J, with 25 bases between. This CDR3 is 16 amino acids long. The CDR3 DNA is TGCAGCGCCATGACATCTGGGACCGGCACTCTCTACGAGCAGTACTTC. Its protein is CSAMTSGTGTLYEQYF.

Regarding this clonotype: The junction differs from germline at one of its ends, possibly a read error. This chain connects TRBV11-2 to TRBJ1-2; D gene unclear. Per the germline V gene, CDR1 is SGHAT and CDR2 is FQNNGV. This CDR3 contains 14 residues. This CDR3 is CVSSSLRWWGGYTF. In DNA form, the CDR3 reads TGTGTCAGCAGCTCCCTTCGTTGGTGGGGTGGCTACACCTTC.

With respect to this clonotype: Here the CDR3 omits its conserved ending phenylalanine or tryptophan, so a read error is the likely source. The chain uses TRBV12-3 or TRBV12-4 and TRBJ2-1, with no clear D. There are 15 residues in the CDR3. With 8 bases removed from V and 0 bases from J, the gap between germline ends came to 14 bases. The CDR3 is CASRLGWGSYNEQFL. The CDR3 DNA reads TGTGCCAGCCGTCTCGGGTGGGGCTCCTACAATGAGCAGTTCTTG.

The table lists this clonotype with a few counts. The genes are TRBV28 and TRBJ2-6, with D perhaps TRBD1 (5 bases). V lost 5 bases, J lost 0 bases, and 14 bases lay in between. This CDR3 spans 17 amino acids. Germline values: CDR1 MDHEN, CDR2 SYDVKM. CDR3 nucleotide sequence: TGTGCCAGCAGTACCGACAGAATGGTCTCTGGGGCCAACGTCCTGACTTTC. Amino acids: CASSTDRMVSGANVLTF.

About this clonotype: One junction end disagrees with the germline gene, perhaps due to a read error. The J gene is TRBJ2-2, the V gene TRBV5-6; tentative D call: TRBD2 (5 bases). This CDR3 is 15 amino acids long. Looked up from germline, CDR1 is SGHDT and CDR2 is YYEEEE. DNA for the CDR3: TGTGCCAGCAGCTCGGCACCCAGAGTCGCCTGGGAGCCGTTTTTT. Amino acid sequence: CASSSAPRVAWEPFF.

This clonotype is labeled as large. This chain uses TRBV5-4 with TRBJ2-3, with D tentatively TRBD1 (5 bases). CDR3 size: 17 residues. The V gene lost 4 bases and the J gene lost 2 bases, with 20 bases spanning the gap. Germline values: CDR1 SGHNT, CDR2 YYREEE (reference sequence). The CDR3 sequence: CASSVDGHPPPTDTQYF. CDR3 bases: TGTGCCAGCAGCGTAGACGGACACCCTCCACCCACAGATACGCAGTATTTT.

This clonotype was picked up a small number of times. With a much larger clone just one base away, this may be a read error. The chain joins TRBV7-9 to TRBJ2-1; D perhaps matches TRBD2 (5 bases). CDR1 SEHNR and CDR2 FQNEAQ come from the germline V gene (reference sequence). This CDR3 contains 14 residues. Trimming took 5 bases from V and 9 from J, leaving 17 bases between them. The CDR3 loop reads CASSPGAAAGEQFF. CDR3 coding DNA: TGTGCCAGCAGCCCGGGCGCGGCGGCGGGTGAGCAGTTCTTC.

The table lists this clonotype with a few counts. V gene TRBV29-1 combines with J gene TRBJ2-3, with a possible D match to TRBD1 (5 bases). Germline V gene lookup returns CDR1 SQVTM and CDR2 ANQGSEA. V dropped 8 bases and J dropped 2 bases, with 11 bases sitting between them. The CDR3 is 12 residues long. The CDR3: CSTGLITDTQYF. The CDR3 nucleotides are TGCAGCACAGGTCTAATCACAGATACGCAGTATTTT.

Many counts were recorded for this clonotype. Since no conserved phenylalanine or tryptophan closes the CDR3, a read error is the likely cause. The rearrangement joins TRBV11-2 to TRBJ2-7, with D possibly TRBD2 on 6 matching bases. The CDR3 consists of 15 residues. V was shortened by 0 bases and J by 5 bases, with 14 bases between the two germline ends. Germline values: CDR1 SGHAT, CDR2 FQNNGV. The CDR3 sequence is CASSLDPAGTNEQYI. CDR3 DNA sequence: TGTGCCAGCAGCTTAGACCCTGCGGGGACCAACGAGCAGTACATC.

Turning to this clonotype: The junction differs from germline at one of its ends, possibly a read error. V and J are TRBV11-1 and TRBJ2-5; D remains ambiguous. In germline, CDR1 is SGHAT, CDR2 FQDESV (reference sequence). This CDR3 is built from 16 residues. The CDR3 nucleotides are TGTGTCAGCAGCTTAGGATCGGACGCCTCACTAGAGACCCAGTACTTC. As protein: CVSSLGSDASLETQYF.

The CDR3, as DNA: TGTGCCAGCAGCTTAGAGACTAGCGGAGCTATGAATGAGCAGTTCTTC. This gives the protein CASSLETSGAMNEQFF. The chain has TRBV7-9 and TRBJ2-1; 9 bases agree with TRBD2. This CDR3 region has 16 residues. Unmatched junction bases numbered 8, after V lost 1 base and J lost 7 bases. Germline CDR1 SEHNR, CDR2 FQNEAQ (reference sequence).

On this clonotype: A junction boundary mismatches the germline segment, possibly from a read error. V is TRBV4-3 and J is TRBJ2-5; D may be TRBD2 (6 bases). Germline assignment: CDR1 LGHNA and CDR2 YSLEER. The CDR3 has 16 amino acids. This chain's CDR3 is CASSQGTNGRTETQNF. CDR3 nucleotide sequence: TGCGCCAGCAGCCAAGGGACTAACGGGAGAACGGAGACTCAGAACTTC.

To note about this clonotype: A single base separates this from a much larger clone, so it may be a read error. The CDR3 protein is CASSLGNKSETFF. The CDR3 bases are TGTGCCAGCAGTTTGGGGAACAAATCTGAAACTTTCTTT. This rearrangement joins TRBV28 to TRBJ1-1; D call uncertain. The germline gives CDR1 MDHEN, CDR2 SYDVKM. This CDR3 has 13 residues.

This clonotype was picked up one time. The chain is built from TRBV7-9 and TRBJ2-6, with a weak D call TRBD2 (6 bases). This CDR3 is built from 17 residues. Germline V CDR1 and CDR2: SEHNR, FQNEAQ (reference sequence). V gave up 9 bases and J gave up 17 bases, with 35 bases separating them. Written as DNA, the CDR3 is TGTGCCAGTGGTAGTAGCGGAATTAGCTCTGGGGCCAACTGCTTGACTTTC. Protein product: CASGSSGISSGANCLTF. Full variable domain (remainder filled in from reference TRBV7-9 and TRBJ2-6): DTGVSQNPRHKITKRGQNVTFRCDPISEHNRLYWYRQTLGQGPEFLTYFQNEAQLEKSRLLSDRFSAERPKGSFSTLEIQRTEQGDSAMYLCASGSSGISSGANCLTFGAGSRLTVL.

This clonotype occurred many times. The junction and the germline gene differ at one end; a read error may be behind it. V is TRBV11-2 and J is TRBJ2-3; 9 bases map to TRBD2. The CDR3 has 20 residues. The germline V gene encodes CDR1 SGHAT and CDR2 FQNNGV. CDR3 residues: CASSLRGLAGLRVRTDTHYF. CDR3 DNA sequence: TGTGCCAGCAGCTTAAGGGGCCTAGCGGGATTGAGAGTCCGCACAGATACGCACTATTTT.